This T cell receptor beta chain was found in a study of type 1 and type 2 diabetes patients. Study details: Samples came from type 1 diabetic, type 2 diabetic or nondiabetic people, recruited in China. From PBMCs, CD4+ and CD8+ T cells were isolated by magnetic microbeads.

CDR3 length: 14 residues. Trimming took 7 bases from V and 4 from J; bases not matched to a gene: 4. Germline V CDR1 and CDR2: MDHEN, SYDVKM. The PCR template was genomic DNA. Amplification of the beta chain CDR3 used 30 forward and 13 reverse multiplex primers. Each CDR3 protein is one row after TCRdb ran MiXCR on the multiplex PCR reads. There are a few hundred thousand distinct CDR3 sequences in the sample; more than 45% occur only once, and approximately 13% lies in the top ten. Sequencing was done on a sample of peripheral blood mononuclear cells (PBMCs). The TCR was taken from a man aged 18 to 30 with type 2 diabetes. The gene calls are TRBV28 and TRBJ1-6; TRBD1 aligns across 7 bases. CDR3 sequence (DNA): TGTGCCAGCACCTCGACAGGGTATAATTCACCCCTCCACTTT. This encodes CASTSTGYNSPLHF. The entire variable domain, with the rest obtained from reference TRBV28 and TRBJ1-6, is as follows: DVKVTQSSRYLVKRTGEKVFLECVQDMDHENMFWYRQDPGLGLRLIYFSYDVKMKEKGDIPEGYSVSREKKERFSLILESASTNQTSMYLCASTSTGYNSPLHFGNGTRLTVT.